The source of this T cell receptor beta chain is a study of blood T cell repertoires in COVID-19. Study-level background: Sample material is recorded as cDNA or gDNA derived from T cells, B-cell-depleted T cells, or PBMCs.

Repertoires were generated with immunoSEQ multiplex PCR, while TCRdb's copy carries only in-frame clones and drops some. Of around 250,000 clones listed, approximately 85% are singletons. Germline V gene sequence: CDR1 SEHNR, CDR2 FQNEAQ (reference sequence). The CDR3 length is 14 residues. The J segment lost 6 bases and the V segment lost 1 base, leaving 3 bases of the junction unmatched. All enrollees were about 18 to 89 years old and from approximately 25 US areas. Clinical history as reported by participants underpinned cohort assignment. This chain connects TRBV7-9 to TRBJ1-2; 9 positions agree with TRBD1. Source material: PBMCs or T cells enriched from blood (not recorded which). This receptor was obtained from a woman in her fifties or sixties who had been exposed to COVID-19. Written as DNA, the CDR3 is TGTGCCAGCAGCTTAGAGGGGACAGGGCATGGCTACACCTTC. This encodes CASSLEGTGHGYTF.